These 28 T cell receptor beta chains came from one sample sequenced in a study of CD8+CD57+ T cells in acquired aplastic anemia. For CDR3 and TCR beta VDJ profiling, genomic DNA was the template used. TCRdb independently ran MiXCR on the reads; one entry per CDR3 protein. The sample lists around 290,000 distinct CDR3 sequences, approximately 58% occurring once. Patients chosen for sequencing had CD8+CD57+ cells that had expanded, as shown by flow cytometry. Sequenced: sorted CD4+, CD8+, or CD8+CD57+ T cells (not recorded which) from PBMCs. The receptors were gathered from a human donor with aplastic anemia.

This CDR3 reads CSAEAEGRGPYGYTF. CDR3 nucleotides: TGCAGCGCAGAGGCTGAGGGCAGGGGGCCCTATGGCTACACCTTC. The J gene is TRBJ1-2, the V gene TRBV29-1, with TRBD1 identical over 8 bases. Germline V gene data show CDR1 as SQVTM and CDR2 as ANQGSEA. CDR3 size: 15 residues. V was pared by 7 bases and J by 4 bases, with 14 bases of the junction left unmatched.

The chain couples TRBV2 to TRBJ1-1; 8 nucleotides match TRBD1. The V gene's germline CDR1 is SNHLY and CDR2 FYNNEI. The CDR3 runs to 19 residues. After removal of 6 bases from V and 2 bases from J, the junction contained 20 bases not matched to a gene. The CDR3 spells CASSPRGRGTIPGNTEAFF. CDR3 nucleotides: TGTGCCAGCAGCCCCAGGGGGCGCGGCACAATTCCTGGAAACACTGAAGCTTTCTTT.

The rearrangement uses TRBV20-1 and TRBJ1-5, with D uncertain. This CDR3 has 15 residues. Trimming took off 1 base at V and 0 bases at J, with 10 bases between the two ends. Germline values: CDR1 DFQATT, CDR2 SNEGSKA (reference sequence). Here the CDR3 reads CSARVQDLSNQPQHF. The CDR3, as DNA: TGCAGTGCTAGAGTTCAGGACCTTAGCAATCAGCCCCAGCATTTT.

Many counts were recorded for this clonotype. The chain's CDR3 is CASSPYPGQGVRYTF. The CDR3 DNA sequence: TGTGCCAGCAGCCCGTACCCGGGACAGGGCGTGCGCTACACCTTC. The rearrangement uses TRBV7-3 and TRBJ1-2; TRBD1 matches 9 bases. J gave up 9 bases and V 5 bases, and 13 bases lay outside the gene matches. From germline, CDR1 is SGHTA and CDR2 FQGTGA. This CDR3 region has 15 residues.

This chain connects TRBV5-4 to TRBJ2-7, with TRBD2 identical over 8 bases. V was pared by 1 base and J by 5 bases, with 5 bases of the junction left unmatched. Germline values: CDR1 SGHNT, CDR2 YYREEE (reference sequence). CDR3 length: 14 residues. The CDR3 loop reads CASSLMREVHEQYF. The DNA for the CDR3 is TGTGCCAGCAGCTTGATGCGGGAGGTACACGAGCAGTACTTC.

V usage is TRBV9 and J usage is TRBJ2-1; 8 nucleotides match TRBD1. This CDR3 spans 15 amino acids. Germline CDR1 is SGDLS and CDR2 is YYNGEE. Germline trimming cut 1 base from V and 16 bases from J; bases unmatched to any gene: 16. The DNA of the CDR3 is TGTGCCAGCAGCGTATCAGGGACAGGCTACAATGGGCAATTCTTC. Amino acids: CASSVSGTGYNGQFF.

The table lists this clonotype with many counts. The chain combines TRBV12-3 or TRBV12-4 with TRBJ2-7; possible D gene TRBD2, 5 bases. V gave up 2 bases and J gave up 3 bases, with 11 bases separating them. The CDR3 consists of 14 residues. This CDR3 is CASSLIALIYEQYF. The CDR3 nucleotides read TGTGCCAGCAGTTTAATAGCGTTAATCTACGAGCAGTACTTC.

The table lists this clonotype with a few counts. The chain has TRBV7-2 and TRBJ1-2; D uncertain. The CDR3 is 15 residues long. Trimming left V 0 bases short and J 2 bases short, with 10 bases between. Germline V gene sequence: CDR1 SGHTA, CDR2 FQGNSA. CDR3 in DNA: TGTGCCAGCAGCTTAGCGTTCGCACTAAACTATGGCTACACCTTC. Protein product: CASSLAFALNYGYTF.

The chain has TRBV7-9 and TRBJ2-7; a weak D match, TRBD2 (5 bases). There are 14 residues in the CDR3. Trimming removed 5 bases at V and 6 bases at J, with 17 bases between. Germline loops: CDR1 SEHNR, CDR2 FQNEAQ (reference sequence). The CDR3 DNA reads TGTGCCAGCAGCGAACTAGGTCCCCCTTTCGAGCAGTACTTC. Translation: CASSELGPPFEQYF.

The rearrangement links TRBV30 to TRBJ1-1; a possible D gene is TRBD1 (6 bases). Trimming removed 8 bases from V and 0 bases from J, with 16 bases in between. CDR1 GTSNPN and CDR2 SVGIG come from the germline V gene (reference sequence). CDR3 length equals 14 residues. CDR3 DNA: TGTGCCCGGGGAGGGGGATCCGTGAACACTGAAGCTTTCTTT. It encodes CARGGGSVNTEAFF.

This clonotype was picked up a small number of times. DNA for the CDR3: TGTGCCACCAGTGATTTGGGGAGTCAGCCCCAGCATTTT. This translates into CATSDLGSQPQHF. The chain employs TRBV24-1 and TRBJ1-5; D is undetermined. In germline, CDR1 is KGHDR, CDR2 SFDVKD. The CDR3 sequence is 13 residues long. Trimming cost V 0 bases and J 6 bases, with 5 bases left between them.

In its sample, this clonotype was seen once. The J gene is TRBJ1-6, the V gene TRBV6-2 or TRBV6-3, with 9 nucleotides matching TRBD1. With V trimmed by 5 bases and J by 9 bases, 11 bases remained unmatched. Germline CDR1 is MNHEY and CDR2 is SVGEGT. The CDR3 consists of 16 residues. CDR3 protein: CASSRKDRGRGSPLHF. CDR3 sequence (DNA): TGTGCCAGCAGTCGCAAGGACAGGGGAAGAGGTTCACCCCTCCACTTT.

This clonotype was observed at least ten times. The chain's CDR3 is CASSPARSFLTEQYF. The CDR3 region has the DNA TGTGCCAGCAGCCCCGCCCGGAGTTTCCTCACCGAGCAGTACTTC. This chain uses TRBV5-4 with TRBJ2-7; D is unclear. The germline gives CDR1 SGHNT, CDR2 YYREEE (reference sequence). V shed 4 bases and J shed 6 bases, with 20 bases lying between them. The CDR3 consists of 15 residues. The whole variable domain, remainder taken from reference TRBV5-4 and TRBJ2-7, is ETGVTQSPTHLIKTRGQQVTLRCSSQSGHNTVSWYQQALGQGPQFIFQYYREEENGRGNFPPRFSGLQFPNYSSELNVNALELDDSALYLCASSPARSFLTEQYFGPGTRLTVT.

As for this clonotype: At one end the junction does not follow the germline gene, possibly because of a read error. V and J are TRBV7-2 and TRBJ2-3; D not certain. This CDR3 has 15 residues. Germline lookup yields CDR1 SGHTA and CDR2 FQGNSA. In DNA form, the CDR3 reads TGCGCCAGCAGCCAGTCAAAGACGACGACAGATACGCAGTATTTT. Amino acid sequence: CASSQSKTTTDTQYF. The full variable domain, in which reference TRBV7-2 and TRBJ2-3 provide the parts outside the CDR3, is GAGVSQSPSNKVTEKGKDVELRCDPISGHTALYWYRQSLGQGLEFLIYFQGNSAPDKSGLPSDRFSAERTGGSVSTLTIQRTQQEDSAVYLCASSQSKTTTDTQYFGPGTRLTVL.

This clonotype showed up many times. Written as DNA, the CDR3 is TGTGCCAGCAGCTTAGCGGCCGACACTGGAGTGAACACTGAAGCTTTCTTT. Translated: CASSLAADTGVNTEAFF. This sequence joins TRBV7-9 and TRBJ1-1; D not certain. The V and J ends lost 0 bases and 0 bases respectively, with 14 bases between them. CDR3 length: 17 amino acids. CDR1 SEHNR and CDR2 FQNEAQ come from the germline V gene (reference sequence).

There are many counts of this clonotype. CDR3 coding DNA: TGTGCCACCAGTGACCACAGGGGGCTCAACAATGAGCAGTTCTTC. This encodes CATSDHRGLNNEQFF. This sequence joins TRBV24-1 and TRBJ2-1; 9 bases agree with TRBD1. Germline V gene lookup returns CDR1 KGHDR and CDR2 SFDVKD. CDR3 length: 15 amino acids. J lost 5 bases, V lost 4 bases, and 5 bases had no gene match.

This clonotype occurred many times. This rearrangement joins TRBV20-1 to TRBJ2-5; the D gene is possibly TRBD1 (6 bases). The germline V gene encodes CDR1 DFQATT and CDR2 SNEGSKA (reference sequence). This CDR3 is 13 amino acids long. V shed 4 bases and J shed 9 bases, with 18 bases lying between them. The CDR3 coding sequence is TGCAGTGCTACTACAGGGTTGGGGGTCCCCCAGTACTTC. Amino acid sequence: CSATTGLGVPQYF.

The chain uses TRBV7-3 and TRBJ2-7; D is possibly TRBD2 (6 bases). The V and J ends lost 4 bases and 2 bases respectively, with 18 bases between them. CDR1 is SGHTA and CDR2 is FQGTGA in the germline V gene. This CDR3 spans 16 amino acids. This CDR3 reads CASSSPVLGGAYEQYF. DNA of the CDR3: TGTGCCAGCAGCTCCCCCGTTTTGGGCGGGGCCTACGAGCAGTACTTC.

This clonotype was observed once. Sequence at one end of the junction differs from germline and may be a read error. This chain joins TRBV29-1 and TRBJ2-1; D assignment may be TRBD1 or TRBD2 (5 bases each). CDR3 length equals 10 residues. CDR1 and CDR2 from the germline V gene are SQVTM and ANQGSEA. DNA of the CDR3: TGTGGGGGAAGAGGGAATGAGCAGTTCTTC. It yields the protein CGGRGNEQFF.

The V call is TRBV7-9, the J call TRBJ2-7; D is perhaps TRBD2 (6 bases). V gave up 1 base and J gave up 3 bases, with 13 bases separating them. Germline V gene data show CDR1 as SEHNR and CDR2 as FQNEAQ (reference sequence). The CDR3 is 15 amino acids. CDR3 protein: CASSLGIHGGYEQYF. Here the CDR3 DNA reads TGTGCCAGCAGCTTAGGTATTCACGGGGGCTACGAGCAGTACTTC.

This chain joins TRBV7-9 and TRBJ1-5; TRBD1 is a possible D gene (6 bases). Germline-derived CDR1 and CDR2 are SEHNR and FQNEAQ (reference sequence). Trimming took off 7 bases at V and 4 bases at J, with 26 bases between the two ends. The CDR3 sequence is 18 residues long. CDR3 bases: TGTGCCAGCACCCACCATCCCCCGCACAGGGAAGTGAATCAGCCCCAGCATTTT. Its protein product is CASTHHPPHREVNQPQHF.

Comments on this clonotype: This clone may be a read error of a much larger clone one base away. The chain links TRBV19 to TRBJ2-7, with 8 bases matching TRBD1. The CDR3 contains 15 residues. The germline gives CDR1 LNHDA, CDR2 SQIVND (reference sequence). The CDR3 here is CASSTQWTGSYEQHF. CDR3 bases: TGTGCCAGTAGTACACAATGGACAGGGTCTTACGAGCAGCACTTC. Using reference TRBV19 and TRBJ2-7 for the parts outside the CDR3, the full variable domain is DGGITQSPKYLFRKEGQNVTLSCEQNLNHDAMYWYRQDPGQGLRLIYYSQIVNDFQKGDIAEGYSVSREKKESFPLTVTSAQKNPTAFYLCASSTQWTGSYEQHFGPGTRLTVT.

This clonotype has more than one count but fewer than ten. CDR3 DNA sequence: TGTGCCAGCAGCTCGCCCGGTCAAAGCACAGATACGCAGTATTTT. Translation gives CASSSPGQSTDTQYF. The rearrangement joins TRBV7-6 to TRBJ2-3; no clear D. There are 15 residues in the CDR3. Trimming took 4 bases from V and 0 from J, leaving 11 bases between them. Per the germline V gene, CDR1 is SGHVS and CDR2 is FNYEAQ.

V and J are TRBV29-1 and TRBJ2-6, with TRBD1 as a possible D gene (5 bases). This CDR3 spans 12 amino acids. Trimming pared 6 bases from V and 3 bases from J, leaving 6 bases between. Germline CDR1 SQVTM, CDR2 ANQGSEA. CDR3: CSVGVGANVLTF. Written as DNA, the CDR3 is TGCAGCGTAGGGGTTGGGGCCAACGTCCTGACTTTC.

The count of this clonotype is one. The DNA is left out, because the CDR3 cannot be placed on it with certainty; the CDR3 is given as TCRdb lists it. The chain couples TRBV9 to TRBJ1-2; the D call of TRBD1 is as the table states it, not checked on the DNA. Germline V gene sequence: CDR1 SGDLS, CDR2 YYNGEE. With termini counted, the CDR3 has 10 amino acids. The CDR3 region is CASSVGRGTF.

This clonotype showed up just a few times. The chain combines TRBV10-3 with TRBJ1-1, with 7 nucleotides matching TRBD1. The germline V gene encodes CDR1 ENHRY and CDR2 SYGVKD. This CDR3 has 13 amino acids. With 6 bases clipped from V and 7 bases from J, the junction kept 8 bases outside the gene matches. The CDR3 region is CAIRPPGTVEAFF. The CDR3 nucleotides read TGTGCCATCAGGCCCCCAGGGACAGTTGAAGCTTTCTTT.

This clonotype was seen a handful of times. V gene TRBV20-1 combines with J gene TRBJ2-5, with TRBD2 as a possible D gene (6 bases). Germline assignment: CDR1 DFQATT and CDR2 SNEGSKA (reference sequence). CDR3 length equals 14 residues. V was cut by 1 base and J by 4 bases, with 13 bases left in between. The CDR3 spells CSARGEREAETQYF. CDR3 bases: TGCAGTGCTAGAGGCGAGAGGGAGGCAGAGACCCAGTACTTC.

This rearrangement joins TRBV7-8 to TRBJ2-4; a weak D match, TRBD2 (5 bases). CDR3 length: 16 residues. Germline CDR1 and CDR2: SGHVS and FQNEAQ. Trimming left V 1 base short and J 2 bases short, with 12 bases between. CDR3 region: CASSLGAEATKNIQYF. Here the CDR3 DNA reads TGTGCCAGCAGCTTAGGAGCGGAGGCTACCAAAAACATTCAGTACTTC.